The 21 T cell receptor beta chains listed next were all sequenced from one sample in a study of PD-1 blockade in classical Hodgkin lymphoma. Each patient's relapse followed autologous stem cell transplantation, and brentuximab vedotin exposure varied. The repertoire was sequenced with immunoSEQ multiplex PCR; TCRdb's copy has only in-frame clones and lacks some. The repertoire holds about 13,000 clones, with about 80% as singletons. The source material was peripheral blood mononuclear cells (PBMCs), sampled at baseline. These TCRs come from a human donor with classical Hodgkin lymphoma.

The chain employs TRBV5-6 and TRBJ2-1; perhaps TRBD2 as D (6 bases). This CDR3 has 16 amino acids. Trimming removed 6 bases at V and 2 bases at J, with 18 bases between. Looked up from germline, CDR1 is SGHDT and CDR2 is YYEEEE. The CDR3 here is CASILWGDEAYNEQFF. The CDR3 DNA is TGTGCCAGCATCCTTTGGGGGGATGAGGCCTACAATGAGCAGTTCTTC.

The genes are TRBV7-9 and TRBJ2-7, with no clear D. CDR1 is SEHNR, CDR2 FQNEAQ, per germline (reference sequence). Trimming cost V 4 bases and J 2 bases, with 9 bases left between them. This CDR3 comprises 13 residues. The DNA of the CDR3 is TGTGCCAGCAGCTCCGGGCAGACCTACGAGCAGTACTTC. This translates into CASSSGQTYEQYF.

The rearrangement uses TRBV27 and TRBJ2-1; possibly TRBD1 or TRBD2 for D (7 bases each). Germline V gives CDR1 MNHEY, CDR2 SMNVEV (reference sequence). The CDR3 runs 17 residues. V lost 4 bases to trimming and J lost 2 bases, with 18 bases between them. The CDR3: CASSSQGGGRTYNEQFF. CDR3 DNA: TGTGCCAGCAGTTCCCAGGGGGGGGGCCGGACCTACAATGAGCAGTTCTTC.

The J gene is TRBJ2-5, the V gene TRBV4-1; D possibly matches TRBD1 or TRBD2 (7 bases each). Germline CDR1 reads MGHRA; CDR2 reads YSYEKL. Trimming left V 0 bases short and J 5 bases short, with 13 bases between. The CDR3 is made up of 15 amino acids. CDR3 in amino acids: CASSQEPGGGETQYF. The CDR3 DNA reads TGCGCCAGCAGCCAAGAACCAGGGGGAGGGGAGACCCAGTACTTC.

The genes are TRBV7-8 and TRBJ2-2; 9 nucleotides line up with TRBD2. J was trimmed by 4 bases and V by 1 base; bases with no gene match: 1. Looked up from germline, CDR1 is SGHVS and CDR2 is FQNEAQ. There are 15 residues in the CDR3. CDR3 in DNA: TGTGCCAGCAGCTTAGTACTAGCGGGCACCGGGGAGCTGTTTTTT. It specifies CASSLVLAGTGELFF.

The chain carries TRBV5-1 and TRBJ1-2; D is possibly TRBD1 (5 bases). CDR1 and CDR2 from the germline V gene are SGHRS and YFSETQ. Trimming pared 5 bases from V and 1 base from J, leaving 15 bases between. The length of the CDR3 is 15 residues. CDR3 DNA: TGCGCCAGCAGAGACAGCACCCGATATAACTATGGCTACACCTTC. This translates into CASRDSTRYNYGYTF.

The J gene is TRBJ1-1, the V gene TRBV12-5, with a tentative D call TRBD1 (5 bases). The germline V and J ends were trimmed by 0 bases and 5 bases, with 13 bases remaining between them. The germline V gene encodes CDR1 LGHNT and CDR2 FRNRAP. This CDR3 has 15 amino acids. The CDR3 DNA reads as TGTGCTAGTGGTTTGGTACTACCTGGGGGGACTGAAGCTTTCTTT. Encoded protein: CASGLVLPGGTEAFF.

The count of this clone is one. The CDR3 loop is CASRPDKMNTEAFF. The CDR3, as DNA: TGTGCCAGCAGGCCGGACAAGATGAACACTGAAGCTTTCTTT. J is TRBJ1-1 and V is TRBV28; D is possibly TRBD1 (5 bases). CDR3 length: 14 amino acids. CDR1 and CDR2 from the germline V gene are MDHEN and SYDVKM. V lost 6 bases and J 0 bases, leaving 11 bases between the germline ends.

In its sample, this clone was seen once. V is TRBV6-4 and J is TRBJ2-2, with D maybe TRBD1 (6 bases). V was pared by 7 bases and J by 1 base, with 16 bases between. The V gene's germline CDR1 is MRHNA and CDR2 SNTAGT. This CDR3 is built from 16 residues. CDR3 amino acids: CASKGVAEENTGELFF. For the CDR3, the DNA is TGTGCCAGCAAGGGGGTTGCGGAGGAGAACACCGGGGAGCTGTTTTTT.

The V gene is TRBV21-1, the J gene TRBJ2-7; the table's D call TRBD2 went unverified against the DNA. TRBV21-1 is a listed pseudogene. CDR3 length: 16 residues. The CDR3 sequence is CASSKARDRGGYEQYF. CDR3 sequence (DNA): TGTGCCAGCAGCAAAGCTCGGGATCGGGGGGGATACGAGCAGTACTTC.

The chain uses TRBV15 and TRBJ1-1; unclear D gene. Germline values: CDR1 LNHNV, CDR2 YYDKDF (reference sequence). CDR3 length equals 17 residues. The germline V and J ends were trimmed by 0 bases and 4 bases, with 18 bases remaining between them. Here the CDR3 DNA reads TGTGCCACCAGCAGAGATGACCTGAAAGGTTGGGGCACTGAAGCTTTCTTT. Translated, it gives CATSRDDLKGWGTEAFF. Drawing the rest from reference TRBV15 and TRBJ1-1, the complete variable domain is DAMVIQNPRYQVTQFGKPVTLSCSQTLNHNVMYWYQQKSSQAPKLLFHYYDKDFNNEADTPDNFQSRRPNTSFCFLDIRSPGLGDTAMYLCATSRDDLKGWGTEAFFGQGTRLTVV.

The chain carries TRBV20-1 and TRBJ1-1; D gene uncertain. V lost 3 bases and J 7 bases, leaving 6 bases between the germline ends. The CDR3 is 10 amino acids. Germline V gene lookup returns CDR1 DFQATT and CDR2 SNEGSKA (reference sequence). CDR3 in amino acids: CSASQIEAFF. The CDR3 bases are TGCAGTGCTAGCCAAATTGAAGCTTTCTTT.

This sequence joins TRBV28 and TRBJ1-4; 9 bases map to TRBD1. CDR1 and CDR2 (germline): MDHEN, SYDVKM. With V trimmed by 5 bases and J by 8 bases, 6 bases remained unmatched. The CDR3 is 14 amino acids. The CDR3 protein is CASSKDRGGEKLFF. In DNA, the CDR3 is TGTGCCAGCAGTAAGGACAGGGGTGGCGAAAAACTGTTTTTT. Drawing the rest from reference TRBV28 and TRBJ1-4, the complete variable domain is DVKVTQSSRYLVKRTGEKVFLECVQDMDHENMFWYRQDPGLGLRLIYFSYDVKMKEKGDIPEGYSVSREKKERFSLILESASTNQTSMYLCASSKDRGGEKLFFGSGTQLSVL.

The genes are TRBV2 and TRBJ1-5; TRBD1 aligns across 9 bases. The V gene's germline CDR1 is SNHLY and CDR2 FYNNEI. The CDR3 contains 18 residues. The V and J ends lost 3 bases and 0 bases, in that order; junction bases with no gene match: 9. In DNA form, the CDR3 reads TGTGCCAGCAGTGATCAAGGGACAGGGACTTATAGCAATCAGCCCCAGCATTTT. Amino acid sequence: CASSDQGTGTYSNQPQHF. The whole variable domain, filled in from reference TRBV2 and TRBJ1-5, reads EPEVTQTPSHQVTQMGQEVILRCVPISNHLYFYWYRQILGQKVEFLVSFYNNEISEKSEIFDDQFSVERPDGSNFTLKIRSTKLEDSAMYFCASSDQGTGTYSNQPQHFGDGTRLSIL.

In this sample, this clone turned up a few times. The chain joins TRBV5-4 to TRBJ2-2; TRBD2 matches at 11 bases. The CDR3 has 18 residues. Germline CDR1 is SGHNT and CDR2 is YYREEE (reference sequence). V trimming: 4 bases; J trimming: 0 bases; junction bases outside the gene matches: 8. CDR3 loop: CASSVSGLADANTGELFF. CDR3 in DNA: TGTGCCAGCAGCGTATCGGGACTAGCGGACGCGAACACCGGGGAGCTGTTTTTT. Full variable domain (missing parts from reference TRBV5-4 and TRBJ2-2): ETGVTQSPTHLIKTRGQQVTLRCSSQSGHNTVSWYQQALGQGPQFIFQYYREEENGRGNFPPRFSGLQFPNYSSELNVNALELDDSALYLCASSVSGLADANTGELFFGEGSRLTVL.

The sample holds a few counts of this clone. This chain connects TRBV6-4 to TRBJ2-3; D not certain. Per the germline V gene, CDR1 is MRHNA and CDR2 is SNTAGT. The V end was cut by 2 bases, the J end by 5 bases, with 8 bases between. The CDR3 totals 13 residues. CDR3: CASSDRPRDTQYF. In DNA, the CDR3 is TGTGCCAGCAGTGACCGGCCCAGAGATACGCAGTATTTT.

The V gene is TRBV14, the J gene TRBJ2-1, with D possibly TRBD2 on 5 matching bases. Trimming stripped 1 base from V and 3 bases from J, with 19 bases between. Germline V gene lookup returns CDR1 SGHDN and CDR2 FVKESK. The CDR3 has 18 amino acids. CDR3 DNA: TGTGCCAGCAGCCAAGCGGGGAGCTTGGGTTGGCTCTACAATGAGCAGTTCTTC. It specifies CASSQAGSLGWLYNEQFF.

This clone was seen a single time. The gene calls are TRBV28 and TRBJ2-2; D not certain. This CDR3 has 14 residues. CDR1 and CDR2 (germline): MDHEN, SYDVKM. The V end lost 8 bases, the J end lost 4 bases, and 14 bases lay between the germline ends. In DNA, the CDR3 is TGTGCCAGCGCCACGGTCCCTATCACCGGGGAGCTGTTTTTT. Protein sequence: CASATVPITGELFF. Supplemented by reference TRBV28 and TRBJ2-2, the full variable domain reads DVKVTQSSRYLVKRTGEKVFLECVQDMDHENMFWYRQDPGLGLRLIYFSYDVKMKEKGDIPEGYSVSREKKERFSLILESASTNQTSMYLCASATVPITGELFFGEGSRLTVL.

This clone is large by share. The CDR3 DNA reads as TGCGCCAGCAGCCAAGCGGGAGGCGAGAACGAGCAGTACTTC. Translation gives CASSQAGGENEQYF. The chain links TRBV4-1 to TRBJ2-7; TRBD2 matches at 7 bases. The V gene end was trimmed by 1 base and the J gene end by 5 bases; junction bases not matched to a gene: 5. The CDR3 extends over 14 amino acids. CDR1 is MGHRA and CDR2 is YSYEKL in the germline V gene.

The chain links TRBV29-1 to TRBJ2-1; 7 bases match TRBD2. Trimming at V came to 7 bases and at J to 4 bases, leaving 7 bases not matched to a gene. CDR3 length: 13 amino acids. Germline-derived CDR1 and CDR2 are SQVTM and ANQGSEA. CDR3 bases: TGCAGCGCAACGGGACTAATTTACAATGAGCAGTTCTTC. Its translation is CSATGLIYNEQFF.

The CDR3 here is CASSQRPGVWATGELFF. In DNA form, the CDR3 reads TGTGCCAGCAGCCAACGACCCGGGGTTTGGGCCACCGGGGAGCTGTTTTTT. This chain connects TRBV7-2 to TRBJ2-2; TRBD2 is a possible D gene (5 bases). The germline V and J ends were trimmed by 5 bases and 4 bases, with 20 bases remaining between them. Germline CDR1 reads SGHTA; CDR2 reads FQGNSA. CDR3 size: 17 residues.